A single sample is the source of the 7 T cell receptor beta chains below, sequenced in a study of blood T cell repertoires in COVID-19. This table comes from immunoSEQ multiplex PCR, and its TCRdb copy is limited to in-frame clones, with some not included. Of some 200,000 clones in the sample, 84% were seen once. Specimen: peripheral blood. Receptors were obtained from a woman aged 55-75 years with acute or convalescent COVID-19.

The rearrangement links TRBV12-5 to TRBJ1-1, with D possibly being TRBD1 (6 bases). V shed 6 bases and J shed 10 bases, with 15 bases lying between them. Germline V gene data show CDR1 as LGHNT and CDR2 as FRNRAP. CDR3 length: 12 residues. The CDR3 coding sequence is TGTGCTAGTGGCCTTGACAGGAAAGGAGCTTTCTTT. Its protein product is CASGLDRKGAFF.

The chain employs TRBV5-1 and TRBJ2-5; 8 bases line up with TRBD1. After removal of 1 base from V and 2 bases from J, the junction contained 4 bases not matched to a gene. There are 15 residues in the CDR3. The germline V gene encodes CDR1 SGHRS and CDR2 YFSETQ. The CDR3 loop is CASSLSGQGQETQYF. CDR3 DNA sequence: TGCGCCAGCAGCTTGTCAGGACAGGGTCAAGAGACCCAGTACTTC.

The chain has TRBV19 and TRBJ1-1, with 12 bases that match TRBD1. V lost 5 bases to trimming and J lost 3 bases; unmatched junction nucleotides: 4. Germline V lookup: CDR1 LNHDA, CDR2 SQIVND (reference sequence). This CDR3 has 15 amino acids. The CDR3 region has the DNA TGTGCCAGTAGTCTGGGACAGGGGGCACACACTGAAGCTTTCTTT. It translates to CASSLGQGAHTEAFF.

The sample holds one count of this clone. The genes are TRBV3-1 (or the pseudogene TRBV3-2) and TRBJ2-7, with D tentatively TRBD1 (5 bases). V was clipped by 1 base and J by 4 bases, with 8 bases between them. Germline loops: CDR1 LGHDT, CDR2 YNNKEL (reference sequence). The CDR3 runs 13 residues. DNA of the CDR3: TGTGCCAGCAGCCAAGCAGCAGGGTACGAGCAGTACTTC. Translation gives CASSQAAGYEQYF.

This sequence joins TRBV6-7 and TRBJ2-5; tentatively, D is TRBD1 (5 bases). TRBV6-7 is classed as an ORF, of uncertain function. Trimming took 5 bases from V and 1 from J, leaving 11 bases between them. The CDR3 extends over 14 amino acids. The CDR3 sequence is CASSPRESQETQYF. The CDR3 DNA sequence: TGTGCCAGCAGTCCCAGGGAAAGCCAAGAGACCCAGTACTTC.

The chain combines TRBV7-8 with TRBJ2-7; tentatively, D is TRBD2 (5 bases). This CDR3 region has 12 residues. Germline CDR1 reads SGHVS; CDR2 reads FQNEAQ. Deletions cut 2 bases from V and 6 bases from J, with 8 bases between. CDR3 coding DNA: TGTGCCAGCAGCTTATCGGGGTCCGAGCAGTACTTC. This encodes CASSLSGSEQYF.

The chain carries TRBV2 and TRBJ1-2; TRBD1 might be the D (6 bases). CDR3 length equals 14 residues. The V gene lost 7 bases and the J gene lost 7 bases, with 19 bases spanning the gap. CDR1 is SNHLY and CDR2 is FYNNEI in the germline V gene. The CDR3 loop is CASTYNRASFGYTF. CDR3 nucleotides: TGTGCCAGCACTTATAACAGGGCGTCGTTTGGCTACACCTTC.